The next 26 T cell receptor beta chains were all read from a single sample in a study of blood T cells in healthy people across ages (dated by TCRdb to between 2014 and 2017). The library was made by 5' RACE. Sequenced on an Illumina HiSeq 2500. The second PCR ran for roughly 7 to 12 cycles and used a J-beta primer mix along with a sample-barcoded 5' primer. The raw public data were reprocessed by TCRdb itself: fastp quality trimming at Q25, MiXCR clonotype calling, in-frame beta chains only. Records with the same CDR3 protein are collapsed into one entry carrying the most frequent genes and DNA. The sample contains 600,000 to 1,000,000 distinct CDR3 sequences, roughly 50% of them found a single time. In total, the top ten clones hold 22% of the sample. The material sequenced was blood. These receptors were collected from a man aged 25 to 40 in good health.

The CDR3 here is CASYGTSCTGEQFF. CDR3 nucleotide sequence: TGCGCCAGCTACGGGACTAGCTGTACTGGTGAGCAGTTCTTC. The chain combines TRBV5-1 with TRBJ2-1; 9 bases line up with TRBD2. The ends lost 7 bases at V and 9 bases at J; junction bases unmatched: 11. The CDR3 extends over 14 amino acids. Germline-derived CDR1 and CDR2 are SGHRS and YFSETQ. The entire variable domain, with the rest obtained from reference TRBV5-1 and TRBJ2-1, is as follows: KAGVTQTPRYLIKTRGQQVTLSCSPISGHRSVSWYQQTPGQGLQFLFEYFSETQRNKGNFPGRFSGRQFSNSRSEMNVSTLELGDSALYLCASYGTSCTGEQFFGPGTRLTVL.

This chain links TRBV20-1 with TRBJ2-1; 14 bases match TRBD2. Looked up from germline, CDR1 is DFQATT and CDR2 is SNEGSKA (reference sequence). The CDR3 has 15 residues. With 5 bases clipped from V and 7 bases from J, the junction kept 7 bases outside the gene matches. CDR3 in amino acids: CSAEIGTSGRNEQFF. CDR3 DNA: TGCAGTGCTGAAATTGGGACTAGCGGGAGAAATGAGCAGTTCTTC.

CDR3 sequence reads: CASVDRDRGHNEQFF. In DNA form, the CDR3 reads TGTGCCAGCGTCGACCGGGACAGGGGGCACAATGAGCAGTTCTTC. The chain joins TRBV4-2 to TRBJ2-1, with 12 positions matching TRBD1. The germline V gene encodes CDR1 LGHNA and CDR2 YNFKEQ. This CDR3 comprises 15 residues. Trimming took 8 bases from V and 5 from J; bases not matched to a gene: 7.

In this sample, this clonotype turned up once. The V and J genes are TRBV6-5 and TRBJ2-1; TRBD2 matches at 12 bases. The germline V gene encodes CDR1 MNHEY and CDR2 SVGAGI. The CDR3 runs 16 residues. Unmatched junction bases numbered 12, after V lost 6 bases and J lost 9 bases. DNA of the CDR3: TGTGCCAGCAGCTCCCCCCCTAGCGGGGGGGGACCTGAGCAGTTCTTC. It is translated as CASSSPPSGGGPEQFF.

In nucleotides, the CDR3 is TGTGCCAGCAGCTTACGGGGAGCTTCCCCGGAGTTCTTC. This sequence encodes CASSLRGASPEFF. The chain recombines TRBV11-1 with TRBJ2-1, with D possibly being TRBD2 (5 bases). The germline gives CDR1 SGHAT, CDR2 FQDESV (reference sequence). V lost 2 bases to trimming and J lost 14 bases, with 16 bases between them. This CDR3 spans 13 amino acids.

This clonotype was counted a few times. The chain uses TRBV24-1 and TRBJ1-5; D is undetermined. Germline CDR1 KGHDR, CDR2 SFDVKD. This CDR3 has 14 amino acids. Trimming stripped 10 bases from V and 0 bases from J, with 12 bases between. CDR3 residues: CATRERVSNQPQHF. The CDR3 DNA reads TGTGCCACGAGAGAGCGGGTTAGCAATCAGCCCCAGCATTTT.

This clonotype was found a few times. This CDR3 is CASSLRAGASTDTQYF. As DNA, the CDR3 is TGTGCCAGCAGCTTAAGGGCGGGGGCCAGCACAGATACGCAGTATTTT. The chain links TRBV13 to TRBJ2-3; a weak D match, TRBD2 (7 bases). This CDR3 comprises 16 residues. V was trimmed by 2 bases and J by 0 bases, leaving 12 bases between them. The germline gives CDR1 PRHDT, CDR2 FYEKMQ (reference sequence). Variable domain in full (rest from reference TRBV13 and TRBJ2-3): AAGVIQSPRHLIKEKRETATLKCYPIPRHDTVYWYQQGPGQDPQFLISFYEKMQSDKGSIPDRFSAQQFSDYHSELNMSSLELGDSALYFCASSLRAGASTDTQYFGPGTRLTVL.

V is TRBV2 and J is TRBJ1-2, with 8 bases fitting TRBD1. V dropped 7 bases and J dropped 4; count of bases not matched to a gene: 11. Germline CDR1 and CDR2: SNHLY and FYNNEI. This CDR3 has 15 residues. CDR3 DNA: TGTGCCAGCACCCACGGCACAGGGACAGGCTATGGCTACACCTTC. Its translation: CASTHGTGTGYGYTF.

This clonotype was observed a handful of times. This chain joins TRBV7-2 and TRBJ2-3, with 7 bases that match TRBD1. The ends lost 1 base at V and 5 bases at J; junction bases unmatched: 9. The CDR3 spans 16 residues. Per germline, CDR1 SGHTA and CDR2 FQGNSA. DNA for the CDR3: TGTGCCAGCAGCTTAGGACAGGGAAGGGGGAAAGATACGCAGTATTTT. Translated: CASSLGQGRGKDTQYF. Variable domain in full (rest from reference TRBV7-2 and TRBJ2-3): GAGVSQSPSNKVTEKGKDVELRCDPISGHTALYWYRQSLGQGLEFLIYFQGNSAPDKSGLPSDRFSAERTGGSVSTLTIQRTQQEDSAVYLCASSLGQGRGKDTQYFGPGTRLTVL.

This clonotype was picked up many times. This rearrangement joins TRBV4-3 to TRBJ1-5; 8 bases are a match to TRBD1. CDR1 LGHNA and CDR2 YSLEER come from the germline V gene. V gave up 4 bases and J gave up 6 bases; unmatched junction bases: 8. The CDR3 consists of 15 residues. The CDR3 sequence: CASSRTRTGIQPQHF. CDR3 DNA sequence: TGCGCCAGCAGCCGAACAAGGACAGGGATTCAGCCCCAGCATTTT.

CDR3 bases: TGTGCCAGCAGTTTACGGGACAGAGGATCACCCCTCCACTTT. As protein: CASSLRDRGSPLHF. The chain carries TRBV12-3 or TRBV12-4 and TRBJ1-6; 7 nucleotides agree with TRBD1. V shed 2 bases, J shed 10 bases, and the junction held 5 bases outside the gene matches. The CDR3 totals 14 residues.

J is TRBJ1-1 and V is TRBV12-3 or TRBV12-4; D is possibly TRBD1 (5 bases). The germline V and J ends were trimmed by 5 bases and 5 bases, with 15 bases remaining between them. The CDR3 sequence is 14 residues long. This CDR3 is CASSPTQGGTEAFF. The CDR3 nucleotides are TGTGCCAGCAGTCCGACCCAGGGTGGGACTGAAGCTTTCTTT.

This chain joins TRBV6-6 and TRBJ1-2, with a weak D call TRBD1 (5 bases). Germline lookup yields CDR1 MNHNY and CDR2 SVGAGI (reference sequence). The CDR3 sequence is 15 residues long. With 5 bases removed from V and 5 bases from J, the gap between germline ends came to 18 bases. The CDR3 nucleotides are TGTGCCAGCAGTGGCCGGGACGAAATTTCTTATGGCTACACCTTC. It yields the protein CASSGRDEISYGYTF.

As concerns this clonotype: A read error may produce the germline difference seen at one junction end. The rearrangement uses TRBV7-2 and TRBJ2-5; either TRBD1 or TRBD2 may supply D (5 bases each). The DNA end is a closer match to TRBJ2-7, so the J assignment may be wrong. The length of the CDR3 is 15 residues. Germline-derived CDR1 and CDR2 are SGHTA and FQGNSA. In DNA, the CDR3 is TGTGTCAGCAGCTTAATAGGGACGGAACCTAACGAGCAGTACTTC. Amino acids: CVSSLIGTEPNEQYF.

This chain connects TRBV10-3 to TRBJ2-1; 10 nucleotides match TRBD2. The CDR3 loop spans 13 amino acids. The germline V gene encodes CDR1 ENHRY and CDR2 SYGVKD. The V segment lost 10 bases and the J segment 9 bases; nucleotides outside the gene matches: 9. The CDR3 is CATSTPSGSEQFF. Written as DNA, the CDR3 is TGTGCCACCAGCACCCCTAGCGGGAGTGAGCAGTTCTTC.

The chain combines TRBV20-1 with TRBJ2-7; D gene uncertain. This CDR3 comprises 15 residues. Trimming removed 5 bases from V and 0 bases from J, with 17 bases in between. Germline CDR1 and CDR2: DFQATT and SNEGSKA (reference sequence). The CDR3: CSALDWARSSYEQYF. The DNA of the CDR3 is TGCAGTGCTTTAGACTGGGCCAGGTCCTCCTACGAGCAGTACTTC.

This clonotype was seen a single time. CDR3 sequence reads: CASSLIPGLALYEQYF. The CDR3 DNA sequence: TGCGCCAGCAGCCTCATCCCTGGACTAGCTCTCTACGAGCAGTACTTC. This chain connects TRBV5-1 to TRBJ2-7, with 8 bases matching TRBD2. V lost 4 bases and J lost 3; bases outside the gene matches: 12. This CDR3 has 16 amino acids. Germline values: CDR1 SGHRS, CDR2 YFSETQ. Together with reference TRBV5-1 and TRBJ2-7, the CDR3 gives the full variable domain: KAGVTQTPRYLIKTRGQQVTLSCSPISGHRSVSWYQQTPGQGLQFLFEYFSETQRNKGNFPGRFSGRQFSNSRSEMNVSTLELGDSALYLCASSLIPGLALYEQYFGPGTRLTVT.

V usage is TRBV7-2 and J usage is TRBJ2-4; 7 bases agree with TRBD1. Germline V gives CDR1 SGHTA, CDR2 FQGNSA. CDR3 length: 15 amino acids. The V gene end was trimmed by 8 bases and the J gene end by 6 bases; junction bases not matched to a gene: 13. Written as DNA, the CDR3 is TGTGCCAGCGGCCCCAGGGTGGGACAGCTAAACATTCAGTACTTC. Its translation is CASGPRVGQLNIQYF. The full variable domain, with the rest looked up from reference TRBV7-2 and TRBJ2-4, is GAGVSQSPSNKVTEKGKDVELRCDPISGHTALYWYRQSLGQGLEFLIYFQGNSAPDKSGLPSDRFSAERTGGSVSTLTIQRTQQEDSAVYLCASGPRVGQLNIQYFGAGTRLSVL.

As regards this clonotype: Relative to the germline gene, one junction end is altered; a read error may explain this. The rearrangement uses TRBV28 and TRBJ2-7; 13 positions agree with TRBD2. CDR3 length: 16 amino acids. CDR1 is MDHEN, CDR2 SYDVKM, per germline. The CDR3 region is CATSLGLAGWAEEQYF. Written as DNA, the CDR3 is TGTGCCACCAGTTTGGGACTAGCGGGATGGGCCGAAGAGCAGTACTTC.

The chain employs TRBV12-5 and TRBJ2-1; 9 bases align to TRBD2. This CDR3 region has 15 residues. Germline CDR1 and CDR2: LGHNT and FRNRAP. The V gene end was trimmed by 1 base and the J gene end by 9 bases; junction bases not matched to a gene: 7. This CDR3 is CASGLGTSGRSEQFF. As DNA, the CDR3 is TGTGCTAGTGGTTTGGGGACAAGCGGGAGGAGTGAGCAGTTCTTC.

This clonotype was seen a few times. The chain carries TRBV20-1 and TRBJ1-2; 8 bases map to TRBD1. With V trimmed by 3 bases and J by 6 bases, 9 bases remained unmatched. CDR3 length equals 14 residues. The germline gives CDR1 DFQATT, CDR2 SNEGSKA (reference sequence). CDR3 loop: CSASFGQGGHGYTF. The CDR3 DNA is TGCAGTGCTAGTTTCGGACAGGGAGGGCATGGCTACACCTTC.

This chain joins TRBV11-2 and TRBJ2-7; perhaps TRBD1 as D (7 bases). This CDR3 is 15 amino acids long. Trimming removed 3 bases from V and 3 bases from J, with 15 bases in between. Germline values: CDR1 SGHAT, CDR2 FQNNGV. CDR3 residues: CASSFNGQDYYEQYF. DNA of the CDR3: TGTGCCAGCAGCTTTAACGGACAGGACTACTACGAGCAGTACTTC.

The sample holds a few counts of this clonotype. The chain employs TRBV7-2 and TRBJ2-5; 8 bases are a match to TRBD2. The trim removed 3 bases at V and 4 bases at J, leaving 13 bases unmatched. The germline CDR1 and CDR2 sequences are SGHTA and FQGNSA. The CDR3 loop spans 17 amino acids. CDR3 in DNA: TGTGCCAGCAGCTTCGACCCCCTCCGACTAGCGCCAGAGACCCAGTACTTC. It translates to CASSFDPLRLAPETQYF.

V and J are TRBV25-1 and TRBJ1-2; no definite D call. CDR3 length equals 13 residues. Germline V gives CDR1 MGHDK, CDR2 SYGVNS. V was cut by 4 bases and J by 5 bases, with 11 bases left in between. CDR3 residues: CASSGTAGYGYTF. CDR3 nucleotide sequence: TGTGCCAGCAGTGGTACAGCAGGTTATGGCTACACCTTC.

This chain connects TRBV12-3 or TRBV12-4 to TRBJ1-1; D gene uncertain. V was pared by 6 bases and J by 1 base, with 9 bases between. This CDR3 is 13 amino acids long. The DNA of the CDR3 is TGTGCCAGCAGACGTGACGGGAACACTGAAGCTTTCTTT. Translated: CASRRDGNTEAFF.

This clonotype turned up a few times. This rearrangement joins TRBV4-2 to TRBJ1-5; 7 bases match TRBD1. V dropped 3 bases and J dropped 4; count of bases not matched to a gene: 9. The germline V gene encodes CDR1 LGHNA and CDR2 YNFKEQ. The CDR3 totals 16 residues. The chain's CDR3 is CASSHASGQPNQPQHF. The DNA for the CDR3 is TGTGCCAGCAGCCACGCATCGGGACAGCCTAATCAGCCCCAGCATTTT.